This is a list of T cell receptor beta chains from one sample in a study of shared T cell receptors in the human thymus. This table comes from immunoSEQ multiplex PCR, and its TCRdb copy is limited to in-frame clones, with some not included. Of hundreds of thousands of clones listed, 88% were seen once; the top ten hold about 0.01%. The same data also contributed to another study, on human thymus T cells.

Sample: thymocytes. These receptors were collected from a boy younger than two with a congenital heart defect. CDR3s include the opening cysteine and the closing phenylalanine or tryptophan.

CDR3	V	J
CAWSVNRRPGTDYEQYF	TRBV30	TRBJ2-7
CAISQGRARSGNTIYF	TRBV10-3	TRBJ1-3
CASSQESQGQSNEQFF	TRBV4-2	TRBJ2-1
CASRTRTSGRDYNEQFF	TRBV27	TRBJ2-1
CASSQEAPGLAPFF	TRBV4-1	TRBJ2-1
CASSFTRRSANYGYTF	TRBV28	TRBJ1-2
CAWKGLADPNSTDTQYF	TRBV30	TRBJ2-3
CASTPQETQYF	TRBV6-5	TRBJ2-5
CASSSPPGFDEQYF	TRBV7-2	TRBJ2-7
CSVGASGSDEQFF	TRBV29-1	TRBJ2-1
CASRTSGSPTGELFF	TRBV11-3	TRBJ2-2
CASSHPAAGFRNYGYTF	TRBV4-1	TRBJ1-2
CASSSLDLLGTPNQPQHF	TRBV28	TRBJ1-5
CASSLAGGPITTDTQYF	TRBV28	TRBJ2-3
CASRVGGTHGYTF	TRBV19	TRBJ1-2
CASSQGIIGTSGFYEQYF	TRBV4-2	TRBJ2-7
CASSYSTQGAHTEAFF	TRBV6-5	TRBJ1-1
CASGLVLPVQGRNSGNTIYF	TRBV12-5	TRBJ1-3
CASSQDRPGNTEAFF	TRBV14	TRBJ1-1
CAWSVPIGTAMREQYF	TRBV30	TRBJ2-7
CASSDAGLAGTSTDTQYF	TRBV2	TRBJ2-3
CASSLGGTSEQFF	TRBV5-1	TRBJ2-1
CASRSAPRQETQYF	TRBV6-1	TRBJ2-5
CASSHLAGGVETQYF	TRBV14	TRBJ2-5
CASSPLAGGANTYYEQYF	TRBV27	TRBJ2-7
CASSLDLAGDHNEQFF	TRBV11-2	TRBJ2-1
CASSFGTAGFHEQYF	TRBV7-3	TRBJ2-7